This T cell receptor (beta chain) was documented in a study of T cell responses to AZD1222 COVID-19 vaccine. The repertoire was sequenced with immunoSEQ multiplex PCR; TCRdb's copy has only in-frame clones and lacks some. The sample holds tens of thousands of clones, 80% to 90% seen once. Germline assignment: CDR1 LGHNA and CDR2 YNFKEQ. This CDR3 is built from 11 residues. Both about-4-week and about-12-week second-dose recipients were combined. The sequences come from peripheral blood, collected 28 days after the second AZD1222 dose. J is TRBJ2-7 and V is TRBV4-2; 8 bases are a match to TRBD2. This receptor was taken from an adult who received the AZD1222 COVID-19 vaccine. CDR3 in amino acids: CARGGSYEQYF. Written as DNA, the CDR3 is TGTGCTCGGGGGGGGAGCTACGAGCAGTACTTC.